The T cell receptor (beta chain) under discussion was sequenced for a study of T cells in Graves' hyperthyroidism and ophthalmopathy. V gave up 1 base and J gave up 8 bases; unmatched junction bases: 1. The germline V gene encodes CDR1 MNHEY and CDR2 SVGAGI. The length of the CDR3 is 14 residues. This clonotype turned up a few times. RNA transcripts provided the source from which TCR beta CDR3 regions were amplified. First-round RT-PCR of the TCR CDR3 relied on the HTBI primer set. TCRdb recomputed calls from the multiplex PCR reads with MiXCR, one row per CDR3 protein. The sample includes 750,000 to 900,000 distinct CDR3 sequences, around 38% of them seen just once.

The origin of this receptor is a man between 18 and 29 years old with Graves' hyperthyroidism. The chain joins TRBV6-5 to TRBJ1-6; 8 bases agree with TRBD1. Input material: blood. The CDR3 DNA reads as TGTGCCAGCAGTTACTTGACAGGGGATTCACCCCTCCACTTT. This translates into CASSYLTGDSPLHF.